This T cell receptor beta chain was captured in a study of blood T cells in healthy people across ages. Study results and caveats: The donors' CMV status was not determined, possibly confounding changes in expanded clonotypes.

The germline CDR1 and CDR2 sequences are DFQATT and SNEGSKA (reference sequence). V was clipped by 3 bases and J by 3 bases; unmatched bases: 6. The CDR3 consists of 15 residues. A second about 6 to 12 cycle PCR used barcoded and J-beta primers. MiXCR, run by TCRdb on the 5' RACE reads, gives a single entry per CDR3 protein. The data show about 670,000 distinct CDR3 sequences, with roughly 41% seen just once and 25% to 35% held by the top ten. Concerning this clonotype itself: Antigen specificity is unknown.

In each sample, at least 7 million PBMCs were isolated. The sequence came from a man older than 75 in good health. The chain combines TRBV20-1 with TRBJ2-3; TRBD2 matches 10 bases. The sample was blood. Here the CDR3 reads CSARALAGETDTQYF. The CDR3 region has the DNA TGCAGTGCTAGGGCCCTAGCGGGGGAGACAGATACGCAGTATTTT.